Presented here are 17 T cell receptor beta chains from one specimen sequenced in a study of T cells in Graves' hyperthyroidism and ophthalmopathy. Amplification of TCR beta CDR3 regions used RNA as the template. Initially, a first-round RT-PCR of the TCR CDR3 employed the HTBI primer set. MiXCR was run by TCRdb on the multiplex PCR reads, yielding one entry per CDR3 protein. The sample has over 650,000 distinct CDR3 sequences; 45% are singletons. The sample consisted of peripheral blood or thyroid tissue (not recorded which). Every receptor here comes from an adult man with Graves' disease, either hyperthyroidism or ophthalmopathy (not recorded which).

The J gene is TRBJ2-5, the V gene TRBV5-6, with 8 positions matching TRBD2. The junction had 6 bases not matched to a gene; V was cut back by 3 bases and J by 5 bases. The CDR3 consists of 14 residues. Germline loops: CDR1 SGHDT, CDR2 YYEEEE. The CDR3 DNA follows: TGTGCCAGCAGCTCCTATAGCGGGAAGGAGACCCAGTACTTC. Its protein is CASSSYSGKETQYF. The whole variable domain, filled in from reference TRBV5-6 and TRBJ2-5, reads DAGVTQSPTHLIKTRGQQVTLRCSPKSGHDTVSWYQQALGQGPQFIFQYYEEEERQRGNFPDRFSGHQFPNYSSELNVNALLLGDSALYLCASSSYSGKETQYFGPGTRLLVL.

The CDR3 nucleotides read TGCAGTGCAGCGACAGGGGGCGCTTACACCATATATTTT. Translating gives CSAATGGAYTIYF. The chain employs TRBV20-1 and TRBJ1-3; 10 bases match TRBD1. This CDR3 contains 13 residues. With V trimmed by 6 bases and J by 8 bases, 7 bases remained unmatched. The germline gives CDR1 DFQATT, CDR2 SNEGSKA (reference sequence).

This clonotype showed up just a few times. This chain uses TRBV19 with TRBJ2-2, with D perhaps matching TRBD1 or TRBD2 (5 bases each). Germline lookup yields CDR1 LNHDA and CDR2 SQIVND (reference sequence). The CDR3 is made up of 13 amino acids. Trimming cost V 7 bases and J 4 bases, with 10 bases left between them. Here the CDR3 DNA reads TGTGCCAGTACGAGGGGTTTCACCGGGGAGCTGTTTTTT. Translating gives CASTRGFTGELFF.

This clonotype was detected ten times or more. V gene TRBV7-9 combines with J gene TRBJ1-2, with D perhaps TRBD1 (6 bases). Germline V gives CDR1 SEHNR, CDR2 FQNEAQ (reference sequence). The CDR3 extends over 15 amino acids. The V and J ends lost 2 bases and 1 base respectively, with 11 bases between them. The CDR3 spells CASSLSRTVNYGYTF. Here the CDR3 DNA reads TGTGCCAGCAGCTTATCGAGGACAGTTAACTATGGCTACACCTTC.

This clonotype was observed at least ten times. The V call is TRBV7-9, the J call TRBJ2-5; TRBD2 agrees at 7 bases. CDR3 size: 13 residues. Germline V CDR1 and CDR2: SEHNR, FQNEAQ (reference sequence). V was clipped by 5 bases and J by 5 bases; unmatched bases: 5. CDR3 DNA sequence: TGTGCCAGCAGCAGGACTAGGCAGGAGACCCAGTACTTC. Protein: CASSRTRQETQYF. The full variable domain, with the rest looked up from reference TRBV7-9 and TRBJ2-5, is DTGVSQNPRHKITKRGQNVTFRCDPISEHNRLYWYRQTLGQGPEFLTYFQNEAQLEKSRLLSDRFSAERPKGSFSTLEIQRTEQGDSAMYLCASSRTRQETQYFGPGTRLLVL.

The CDR3 region is CASSEITGGGQETQYF. The CDR3 nucleotides are TGTGCCAGCAGTGAAATTACAGGGGGCGGACAAGAGACCCAGTACTTC. The chain employs TRBV28 and TRBJ2-5, with 9 bases identical to TRBD1. The germline V gene encodes CDR1 MDHEN and CDR2 SYDVKM. The CDR3 totals 16 residues. J gave up 2 bases and V 5 bases, and 9 bases lay outside the gene matches.

This clonotype was recorded only once. J is TRBJ2-7 and V is TRBV25-1; weak D call: TRBD2 (5 bases). In germline, CDR1 is MGHDK, CDR2 SYGVNS. The CDR3 spans 13 residues. Trimming left V 6 bases short and J 5 bases short, with 14 bases between. The CDR3 loop reads CASSKAGINEQYF. Here the CDR3 DNA reads TGTGCCAGCAGCAAAGCCGGGATCAACGAGCAGTACTTC.

The J gene is TRBJ1-1, the V gene TRBV7-9, with 7 bases lining up with TRBD1. The CDR3 covers 14 residues. Germline loops: CDR1 SEHNR, CDR2 FQNEAQ (reference sequence). Trimming removed 5 bases from V and 1 base from J; junction bases left unmatched: 4. CDR3 nucleotides: TGTGCCAGCAGCGGACAGGTTCCGAACACTGAAGCTTTCTTT. Translated: CASSGQVPNTEAFF.

The rearrangement joins TRBV29-1 to TRBJ2-3; D may be TRBD1 (5 bases). Deletions cut 6 bases from V and 3 bases from J, with 19 bases between. The CDR3 loop spans 15 amino acids. Germline lookup yields CDR1 SQVTM and CDR2 ANQGSEA. CDR3 nucleotides: TGCAGCGTCGTTCCTCATTCAGGGTTGACAGATACGCAGTATTTT. Translated: CSVVPHSGLTDTQYF.

This clonotype was observed a single time. A junction end diverges from the germline sequence, so it may reflect a read error. This chain links TRBV2 with TRBJ1-6, with a possible D match to TRBD1 (5 bases). This CDR3 region has 17 residues. Germline assignment: CDR1 SNHLY and CDR2 FYNNEI. The CDR3 region has the DNA TGTGCCAGCAGAGGGGCAGGGTCGAGCTCCTATAATCCACCCCTCCACTTT. The encoded protein is CASRGAGSSSYNPPLHF.

V is TRBV29-1 and J is TRBJ1-2, with 7 bases matching TRBD1. The CDR3 loop spans 12 amino acids. Germline V gives CDR1 SQVTM, CDR2 ANQGSEA. With 7 bases clipped from V and 6 bases from J, the junction kept 8 bases outside the gene matches. CDR3 region: CSAPEQGHGYTF. For the CDR3, the DNA is TGCAGCGCTCCAGAACAGGGGCATGGCTACACCTTC.

Many counts were recorded for this clonotype. The rearrangement uses TRBV10-3 and TRBJ1-5; D uncertain. The germline V gene has CDR1 ENHRY and CDR2 SYGVKD. V dropped 6 bases and J dropped 4 bases, with 13 bases sitting between them. There are 14 residues in the CDR3. CDR3 in amino acids: CAIRAIGRNQPQHF. The CDR3 DNA follows: TGTGCCATCAGGGCGATCGGCCGTAATCAGCCCCAGCATTTT.

This clonotype turned up a few times. The chain employs TRBV7-6 and TRBJ1-6; D gene unclear. This CDR3 spans 14 amino acids. V was shortened by 5 bases and J by 4 bases, with 9 bases between the two germline ends. CDR1 SGHVS and CDR2 FNYEAQ come from the germline V gene. In DNA, the CDR3 is TGTGCCAGCAGCCACGAGATATATAATTCACCCCTCCACTTT. This gives the protein CASSHEIYNSPLHF.

Of note for this clonotype: The junction differs from germline at one of its ends, possibly a read error. This chain links TRBV10-2 with TRBJ1-3; D remains unclear. There are 15 residues in the CDR3. Looked up from germline, CDR1 is WSHSY and CDR2 is SAAADI. The CDR3 bases are TGCGCCAGCAGTGATGGAGCGGGATCTGCAAACACCATATATTTT. Translation: CASSDGAGSANTIYF.

Turning to this clonotype: Possible read error: a much larger clone is one base away. The J gene is TRBJ1-4, the V gene TRBV7-3, with 8 bases matching TRBD1. The germline gives CDR1 SGHTA, CDR2 FQGTGA. There are 16 residues in the CDR3. The chain's CDR3 is CASSSGQGGTNEKLLF. CDR3 nucleotides: TGTGCCAGCAGCTCCGGACAGGGTGGAACTAATGAAAAACTGCTTTTT.

This clonotype came up many times. The germline gene is not matched at one end of the junction; a read error may be the cause. This rearrangement joins TRBV7-7 to TRBJ1-6; 7 bases map to TRBD1. The length of the CDR3 is 19 residues. In germline, CDR1 is SSHAT, CDR2 FNYEAQ (reference sequence). CDR3 amino acids: CASTRDTGQDEGDNSPLHF. The CDR3 region has the DNA TGTGCTAGCACCCGCGACACCGGACAGGACGAGGGTGATAATTCACCCCTCCACTTT. The entire variable domain, with the rest obtained from reference TRBV7-7 and TRBJ1-6, is as follows: GAGVSQSPRYKVTKRGQDVTLRCDPISSHATLYWYQQALGQGPEFLTYFNYEAQPDKSGLPSDRFSAERPEGSISTLTIQRTEQRDSAMYRCASTRDTGQDEGDNSPLHFGNGTRLTVT.

This clonotype has ten or more counts. V and J are TRBV29-1 and TRBJ2-7; TRBD2 matches at 7 bases. Trimming removed 4 bases from V and 7 bases from J; junction bases left unmatched: 13. From germline, CDR1 is SQVTM and CDR2 ANQGSEA. This CDR3 has 14 amino acids. CDR3 amino acids: CSVVASGKAGEQYF. The CDR3 bases are TGCAGCGTTGTGGCTAGCGGCAAAGCAGGAGAGCAGTACTTC.